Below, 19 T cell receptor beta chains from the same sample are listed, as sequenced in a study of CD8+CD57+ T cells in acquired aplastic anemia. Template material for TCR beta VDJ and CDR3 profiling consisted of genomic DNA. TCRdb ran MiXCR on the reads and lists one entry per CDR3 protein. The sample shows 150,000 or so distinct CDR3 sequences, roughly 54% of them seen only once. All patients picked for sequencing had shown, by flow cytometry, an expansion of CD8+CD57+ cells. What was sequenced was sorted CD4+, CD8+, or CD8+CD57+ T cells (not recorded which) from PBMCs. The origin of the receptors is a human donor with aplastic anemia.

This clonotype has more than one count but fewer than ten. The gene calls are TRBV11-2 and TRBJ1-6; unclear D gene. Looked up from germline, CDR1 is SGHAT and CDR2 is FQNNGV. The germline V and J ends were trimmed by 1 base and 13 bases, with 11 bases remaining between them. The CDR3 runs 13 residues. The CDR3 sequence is CASSLGGVMPLHF. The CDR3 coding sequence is TGTGCCAGCAGCTTAGGCGGGGTGATGCCCCTCCACTTT.

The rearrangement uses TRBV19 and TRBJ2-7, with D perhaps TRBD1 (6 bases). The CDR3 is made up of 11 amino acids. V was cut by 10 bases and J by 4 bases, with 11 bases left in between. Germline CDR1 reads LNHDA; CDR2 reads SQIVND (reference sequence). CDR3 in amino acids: CATKDRYEQYF. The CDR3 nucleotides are TGTGCCACCAAGGACAGATACGAGCAGTACTTC.

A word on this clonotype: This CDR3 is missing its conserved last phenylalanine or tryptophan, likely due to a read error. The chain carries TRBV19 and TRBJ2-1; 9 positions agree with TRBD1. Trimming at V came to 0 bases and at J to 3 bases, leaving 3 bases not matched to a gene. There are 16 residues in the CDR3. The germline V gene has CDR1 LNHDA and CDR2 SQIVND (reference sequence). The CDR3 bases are TGTGCCAGTAGTATAGAGACAGGGGGGGACTACAATGAGCAGTTCTCC. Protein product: CASSIETGGDYNEQFS.

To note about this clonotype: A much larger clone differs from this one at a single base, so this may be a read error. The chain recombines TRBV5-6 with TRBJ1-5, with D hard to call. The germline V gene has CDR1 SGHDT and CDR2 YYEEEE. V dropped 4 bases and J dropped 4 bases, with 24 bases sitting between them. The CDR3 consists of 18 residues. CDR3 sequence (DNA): TGTGCCAGCAGCCCCGGGGAAGGACGGGCCGCTTCGAATCAGCCCCAGCATTTT. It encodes CASSPGEGRAASNQPQHF.

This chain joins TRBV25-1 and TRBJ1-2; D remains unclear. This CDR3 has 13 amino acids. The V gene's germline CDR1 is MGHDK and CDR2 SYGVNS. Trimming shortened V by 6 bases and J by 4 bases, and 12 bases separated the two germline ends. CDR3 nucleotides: TGTGCCAGCAGAGAGGGCGGAGTCTATGGCTACACCTTC. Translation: CASREGGVYGYTF.

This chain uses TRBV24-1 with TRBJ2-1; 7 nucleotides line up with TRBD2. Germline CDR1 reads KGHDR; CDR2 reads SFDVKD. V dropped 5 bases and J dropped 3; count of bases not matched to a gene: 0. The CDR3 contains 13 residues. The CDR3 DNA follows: TGTGCCACCAGTGGGGGGGGCTACAATGAGCAGTTCTTC. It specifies CATSGGGYNEQFF.

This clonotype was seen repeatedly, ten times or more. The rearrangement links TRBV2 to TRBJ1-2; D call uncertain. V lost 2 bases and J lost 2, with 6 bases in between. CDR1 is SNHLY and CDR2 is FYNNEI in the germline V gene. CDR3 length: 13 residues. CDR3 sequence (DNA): TGTGCCAGCAGTGAAACCGGGAACTATGGCTACACCTTC. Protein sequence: CASSETGNYGYTF.

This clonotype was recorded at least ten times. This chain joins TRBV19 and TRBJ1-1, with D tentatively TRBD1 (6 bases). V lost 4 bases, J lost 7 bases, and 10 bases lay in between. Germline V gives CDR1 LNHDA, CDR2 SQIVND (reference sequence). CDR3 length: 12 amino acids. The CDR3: CASSTGALEAFF. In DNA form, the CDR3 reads TGTGCCAGTAGTACAGGGGCCCTTGAAGCTTTCTTT.

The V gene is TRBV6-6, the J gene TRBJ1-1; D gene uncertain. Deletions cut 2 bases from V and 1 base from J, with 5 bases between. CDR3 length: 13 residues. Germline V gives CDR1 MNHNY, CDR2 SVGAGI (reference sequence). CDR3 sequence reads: CASSYAWNTEAFF. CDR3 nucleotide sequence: TGTGCCAGCAGTTACGCCTGGAACACTGAAGCTTTCTTT.

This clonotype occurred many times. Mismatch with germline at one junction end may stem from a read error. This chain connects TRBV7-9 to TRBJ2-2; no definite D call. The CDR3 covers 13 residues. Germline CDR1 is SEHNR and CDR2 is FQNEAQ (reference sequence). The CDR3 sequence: CASSLRNNGELFF. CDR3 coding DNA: TGTGCCAGCAGCTTAAGGAACAACGGGGAGCTGTTTTTT.

The CDR3 nucleotides read TGTGCCAGCACCATGGAGGGACAGGGCGCCTACGAGCAGTACTTC. Its translation: CASTMEGQGAYEQYF. The rearrangement joins TRBV2 to TRBJ2-7, with TRBD1 matching 9 bases. This CDR3 is built from 15 residues. V lost 7 bases and J lost 2; bases outside the gene matches: 9. Germline assignment: CDR1 SNHLY and CDR2 FYNNEI.

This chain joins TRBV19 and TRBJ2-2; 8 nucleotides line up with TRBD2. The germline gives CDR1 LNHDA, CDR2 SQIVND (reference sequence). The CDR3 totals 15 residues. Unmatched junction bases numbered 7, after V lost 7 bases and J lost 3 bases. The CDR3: CASIETSEHTGELFF. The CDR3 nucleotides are TGTGCCAGTATTGAGACTAGCGAGCACACCGGGGAGCTGTTTTTT.

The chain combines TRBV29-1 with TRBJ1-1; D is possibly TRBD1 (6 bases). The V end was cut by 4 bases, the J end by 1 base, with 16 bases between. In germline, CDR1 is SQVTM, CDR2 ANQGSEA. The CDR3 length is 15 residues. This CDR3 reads CSVARDTSTNTEAFF. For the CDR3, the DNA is TGCAGCGTTGCTAGGGACACTTCTACGAACACTGAAGCTTTCTTT.

In DNA form, the CDR3 reads TGCGCCAGCAGCACCTCAGGCACAGATACGCAGTATTTT. Protein sequence: CASSTSGTDTQYF. The chain has TRBV5-1 and TRBJ2-3, with unresolved D. Per germline, CDR1 SGHRS and CDR2 YFSETQ. Trimming took 4 bases from V and 1 from J, leaving 7 bases between them. The CDR3 is 13 residues long.

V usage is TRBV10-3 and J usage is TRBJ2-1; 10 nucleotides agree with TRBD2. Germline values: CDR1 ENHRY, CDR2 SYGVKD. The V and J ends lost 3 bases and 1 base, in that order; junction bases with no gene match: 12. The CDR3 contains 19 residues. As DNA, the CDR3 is TGTGCCATCAGTGATTGGGGTAGCGGGGGGCGTAAGTCCTACAATGAGCAGTTCTTC. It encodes CAISDWGSGGRKSYNEQFF.

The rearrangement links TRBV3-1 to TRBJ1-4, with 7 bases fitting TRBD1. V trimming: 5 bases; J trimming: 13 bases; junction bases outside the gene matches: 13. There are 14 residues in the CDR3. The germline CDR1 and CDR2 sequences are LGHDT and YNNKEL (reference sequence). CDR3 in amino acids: CASSYRDSGFRLFF. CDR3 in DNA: TGTGCCAGCAGCTACCGGGACAGCGGATTCAGACTGTTTTTT.

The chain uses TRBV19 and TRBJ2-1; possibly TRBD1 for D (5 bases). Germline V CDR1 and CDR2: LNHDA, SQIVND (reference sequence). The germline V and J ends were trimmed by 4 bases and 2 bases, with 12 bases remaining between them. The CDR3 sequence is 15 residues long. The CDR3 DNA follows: TGTGCCAGTAGTACGCTTCAGGGTACCTACAATGAGCAGTTCTTC. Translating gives CASSTLQGTYNEQFF.

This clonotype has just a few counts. CDR3 nucleotides: TGTGCCAGCAGCTATCCGGGACTAGCGGGGGAGTACAATGAGCAGTTCTTC. Translating gives CASSYPGLAGEYNEQFF. The chain combines TRBV11-1 with TRBJ2-1; TRBD2 matches 14 bases. The CDR3 covers 17 residues. Looked up from germline, CDR1 is SGHAT and CDR2 is FQDESV (reference sequence). V was pared by 4 bases and J by 4 bases, with 6 bases of the junction left unmatched.

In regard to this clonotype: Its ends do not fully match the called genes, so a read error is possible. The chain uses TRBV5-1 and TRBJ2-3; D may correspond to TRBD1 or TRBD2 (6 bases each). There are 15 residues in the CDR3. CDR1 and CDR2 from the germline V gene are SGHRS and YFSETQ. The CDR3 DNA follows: TGCGCCAGCAGCTTGGAGGGGGGCGGCACAGGTACGCAGTACTTT. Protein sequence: CASSLEGGGTGTQYF.